Each of the 21 T cell receptor beta chains below was sequenced from the same sample in a study of blood T cell repertoires in COVID-19. Method: immunoSEQ multiplex PCR; TCRdb's copy keeps in-frame clones and lacks some. The top ten hold 10% to 15% of the sample, which has approximately 170,000 clones, about 85% seen once. The sample was peripheral blood. Receptors were obtained from a man between 65 and 85 years old who had recovered from COVID-19.

The J gene is TRBJ2-2, the V gene TRBV27, with D unresolved. The CDR3 totals 14 residues. Trimming cost V 2 bases and J 6 bases, with 10 bases left between them. Per the germline V gene, CDR1 is MNHEY and CDR2 is SMNVEV (reference sequence). The CDR3 DNA reads as TGTGCCAGCAGTTTAGACGAACGGGCCGGGGAGCTGTTTTTT. It encodes CASSLDERAGELFF.

This clone is categorized as medium-sized. The CDR3 region has the DNA TGTGCCTGCCTTGGGCCGCCTAGCACAGATACGCAGTATTTT. Protein: CACLGPPSTDTQYF. J is TRBJ2-3 and V is TRBV2; D gene uncertain. Germline lookup yields CDR1 SNHLY and CDR2 FYNNEI. The CDR3 extends over 14 amino acids. V was clipped by 11 bases and J by 0 bases, with 15 bases between them. The variable domain in full, with the rest retrieved from reference TRBV2 and TRBJ2-3, is EPEVTQTPSHQVTQMGQEVILRCVPISNHLYFYWYRQILGQKVEFLVSFYNNEISEKSEIFDDQFSVERPDGSNFTLKIRSTKLEDSAMYFCACLGPPSTDTQYFGPGTRLTVL.

The chain is built from TRBV30 and TRBJ2-5; tentative D call: TRBD1 (5 bases). CDR3 length: 13 amino acids. Germline lookup yields CDR1 GTSNPN and CDR2 SVGIG (reference sequence). V was pared by 5 bases and J by 3 bases, with 13 bases between. CDR3 in DNA: TGTGCCTGGGGGGCGTCAGGCGAAGAGACCCAGTACTTC. Residues: CAWGASGEETQYF.

J is TRBJ2-7 and V is TRBV5-1; 8 bases match TRBD2. V trimming: 0 bases; J trimming: 6 bases; junction bases outside the gene matches: 11. There are 16 residues in the CDR3. Germline lookup yields CDR1 SGHRS and CDR2 YFSETQ. The CDR3, as DNA: TGCGCCAGCAGCTTGGGGGGGACTAGTGTTTCGGGCGAGCAGTACTTC. This codes for CASSLGGTSVSGEQYF.

The rearrangement uses TRBV2 and TRBJ1-2; maybe TRBD1 (5 bases). The germline CDR1 and CDR2 sequences are SNHLY and FYNNEI. CDR3 size: 13 residues. The ends were cut back, 2 bases at V and 8 bases at J, with 12 bases in the middle. This chain's CDR3 is CASSELGQAGYTF. CDR3 DNA: TGTGCCAGCAGTGAACTGGGGCAGGCCGGCTACACCTTC.

The V gene is TRBV6-6, the J gene TRBJ1-4, with 7 bases that match TRBD1. The J segment lost 8 bases and the V segment lost 5 bases, leaving 8 bases of the junction unmatched. The CDR3 extends over 14 amino acids. CDR1 is MNHNY and CDR2 is SVGAGI in the germline V gene (reference sequence). The CDR3 reads CASSLRQGEEKLFF. The CDR3 DNA follows: TGTGCCAGCAGTCTAAGACAGGGTGAAGAAAAACTGTTTTTT.

The V and J genes are TRBV6-1 and TRBJ1-4; TRBD1 agrees at 9 bases. With V trimmed by 1 base and J by 8 bases, 8 bases remained unmatched. The CDR3 loop spans 16 amino acids. Germline lookup yields CDR1 MNHNS and CDR2 SASEGT. As DNA, the CDR3 is TGTGCCAGCAGTGAAGGGTTACCGGGACAGGGAGAAAAACTGTTTTTT. Its translation is CASSEGLPGQGEKLFF.

This clone has only a few counts. This chain connects TRBV3-1 (or the pseudogene TRBV3-2) to TRBJ1-1; weak D call: TRBD1 (6 bases). The CDR3 runs 13 residues. Trimming removed 1 base from V and 11 bases from J, with 14 bases in between. Per the germline V gene, CDR1 is LGHDT and CDR2 is YNNKEL (reference sequence). The CDR3 DNA is TGTGCCAGCAGCCAAGTTACAGGGACGAAGGCTTTCTTT. Amino acids: CASSQVTGTKAFF.

This clone was counted between two and nine times. The V gene is TRBV2, the J gene TRBJ2-1; the match to TRBD1 covers 10 bases. The ends lost 5 bases at V and 5 bases at J; junction bases unmatched: 9. Germline CDR1 reads SNHLY; CDR2 reads FYNNEI. CDR3 size: 16 residues. The CDR3 DNA sequence: TGTGCCAGCAGTCTGCCGGGACAGGGGTACGACAATGAGCAGTTCTTC. Its translation is CASSLPGQGYDNEQFF.

This clone was observed at least ten times. The gene calls are TRBV5-4 and TRBJ2-1; tentative D call: TRBD2 (6 bases). V lost 4 bases and J lost 0, with 14 bases in between. The germline V gene encodes CDR1 SGHNT and CDR2 YYREEE (reference sequence). This CDR3 comprises 16 residues. CDR3 DNA sequence: TGTGCCAGCAGCGCCCACGGGGGTAGCTCCTACAATGAGCAGTTCTTC. Translated, it gives CASSAHGGSSYNEQFF.

The rearrangement joins TRBV10-3 to TRBJ2-1, with TRBD2 matching over 10 bases. The junction had 5 bases not matched to a gene; V was cut back by 3 bases and J by 0 bases. Germline loops: CDR1 ENHRY, CDR2 SYGVKD. The CDR3 runs to 17 residues. The CDR3 here is CAISESGRVSSYNEQFF. The CDR3 nucleotides read TGTGCCATCAGTGAAAGCGGGAGGGTTAGCTCCTACAATGAGCAGTTCTTC.

The J gene is TRBJ2-3, the V gene TRBV5-5, with 14 bases identical to TRBD2. V trimming: 4 bases; J trimming: 1 base; junction bases outside the gene matches: 8. The germline gives CDR1 SGHKS, CDR2 YYEKEE (reference sequence). This CDR3 has 18 amino acids. In DNA, the CDR3 is TGTGCCAGCAGCACGACTAGCGGGAGGGCCTTTGGCACAGATACGCAGTATTTT. This encodes CASSTTSGRAFGTDTQYF.

The rearrangement links TRBV5-8 to TRBJ2-5; D uncertain. V was cut by 4 bases and J by 2 bases, with 3 bases left in between. This CDR3 comprises 11 residues. Germline CDR1 and CDR2: SGHTS and YDEGEE. For the CDR3, the DNA is TGTGCCAGCAGCCAACAAGAGACCCAGTACTTC. Amino acids: CASSQQETQYF.

V gene TRBV27 combines with J gene TRBJ2-2; a weak D match, TRBD2 (5 bases). V was shortened by 8 bases and J by 0 bases, with 19 bases between the two germline ends. The CDR3 is made up of 17 amino acids. Per the germline V gene, CDR1 is MNHEY and CDR2 is SMNVEV (reference sequence). CDR3 nucleotide sequence: TGTGCCAGCCGACCAGCGGCCAGGTCCGCGAACACCGGGGAGCTGTTTTTT. This gives the protein CASRPAARSANTGELFF.

This chain joins TRBV4-1 and TRBJ1-1; TRBD1 agrees at 10 bases. Per the germline V gene, CDR1 is MGHRA and CDR2 is YSYEKL. The CDR3 covers 17 residues. J was trimmed by 1 base and V by 1 base; bases with no gene match: 6. The CDR3 here is CASSQGTGGSQNTEAFF. CDR3 in DNA: TGCGCCAGCAGCCAAGGGACAGGGGGAAGTCAGAACACTGAAGCTTTCTTT.

This clone was found once. The V gene is TRBV27, the J gene TRBJ2-1, with TRBD2 matching over 10 bases. This CDR3 has 16 amino acids. Germline CDR1 is MNHEY and CDR2 is SMNVEV (reference sequence). J was trimmed by 1 base and V by 9 bases; bases with no gene match: 9. Here the CDR3 DNA reads TGTGCCAGTATAAAGGGGACTAGCGCTTCCTACAATGAGCAGTTCTTC. This gives the protein CASIKGTSASYNEQFF.

The CDR3 DNA reads as TGCGCCAGCAGCTTGGGGAACATAGCGGGTCGGCAGTTCTTC. Translating it yields CASSLGNIAGRQFF. The V call is TRBV5-1, the J call TRBJ2-1, with 7 bases that match TRBD2. This CDR3 is 14 amino acids long. The junction had 9 bases not matched to a gene; V was cut back by 0 bases and J by 12 bases. Germline V CDR1 and CDR2: SGHRS, YFSETQ.

This chain links TRBV10-3 with TRBJ1-2; D is unclear. Germline loops: CDR1 ENHRY, CDR2 SYGVKD. V shed 8 bases and J shed 9 bases, with 16 bases lying between them. The CDR3 contains 12 residues. The CDR3 nucleotides read TGTGCCATCGGAGCCAGCATAATGAGCTACACCTTC. Protein sequence: CAIGASIMSYTF.

The chain combines TRBV7-2 with TRBJ2-5; a weak D match, TRBD2 (6 bases). The CDR3 loop spans 13 amino acids. Germline V gene sequence: CDR1 SGHTA, CDR2 FQGNSA. V dropped 5 bases and J dropped 4 bases, with 11 bases sitting between them. For the CDR3, the DNA is TGTGCCAGCAGCGGGGGAGGAGGAGAGACCCAGTACTTC. As protein: CASSGGGGETQYF.

This rearrangement joins TRBV29-1 to TRBJ2-1, with TRBD2 identical over 14 bases. This CDR3 has 14 residues. Germline-derived CDR1 and CDR2 are SQVTM and ANQGSEA. Trimming removed 6 bases from V and 3 bases from J; junction bases left unmatched: 1. CDR3 DNA sequence: TGCAGCGTGGGACTAGCGGGAGTCTACAATGAGCAGTTCTTC. This gives the protein CSVGLAGVYNEQFF.

The J gene is TRBJ2-7, the V gene TRBV28; 8 bases match TRBD2. Germline trimming cut 5 bases from V and 6 bases from J; bases unmatched to any gene: 6. The CDR3 loop spans 13 amino acids. Germline-derived CDR1 and CDR2 are MDHEN and SYDVKM. The CDR3 sequence is CASSTPAGGEQYF. The CDR3 nucleotides are TGTGCCAGCAGTACCCCCGCGGGGGGCGAGCAGTACTTC.